This entry is about one T cell receptor beta chain. The antigen remains undetermined. This sample was included in a study of T cells expressing NK-cell markers. Study at large: One of the eight sequenced donors was seronegative, whereas the other seven were HCMV-seropositive. Notes on the study in general: Whether expanded NKG2C-expressing T cell clones recognize HCMV is unknown. Several of the donors also had these clonotypes leading their CD3+CD56-NKG2C+ fraction.

From the 5' RACE reads, TCRdb lists one entry per CDR3 protein and no DNA. Its table lists 300,000 or so distinct CDR3 sequences. There are 16 residues in the CDR3. Germline values: CDR1 MNHEY, CDR2 SMNVEV (reference sequence). Sequenced sample: blood T cells: a sorted CD56 or NKG2C T cell subset, CD4+ or CD8+ T cells, or bulk PBMC T cells (not recorded which). The sequence was obtained from a woman aged 18-69 years in good health. The genes are TRBV27 and TRBJ1-6. Here the CDR3 reads CASSSLQLVLGSPLHF.